The T cell receptor beta chain described here comes from a study of cytomegalovirus exposure and HLA in healthy donors. Findings and limits, study-wide: Previously analyzed data showed that most TCR beta V segments were productive at a frequency of about 87% or about 30%.

PCR involved 60 Vbeta and 13 Jbeta primers. The method was immunoSEQ multiplex PCR; TCRdb's version includes in-frame clones alone and lacks a portion of them. The sample yields about 190,000 clones, about 81% seen once. Germline assignment: CDR1 SGHRS and CDR2 YFSETQ. Trimming stripped 4 bases from V and 2 bases from J, with 15 bases between. CDR3 size: 15 residues. With respect to this clone: Its matching antigen is unknown.

This receptor was taken from a young woman in good health and CMV-seronegative. The genes are TRBV5-1 and TRBJ1-2; tentative D call: TRBD1 (5 bases). The sequenced material came from PBMCs. The CDR3 nucleotides are TGCGCCAGCAGCATCATCGGAGACAGCAACTATGGCTACACCTTC. It codes for CASSIIGDSNYGYTF.